The sequence of this T cell receptor (beta chain) was determined in a study of PD-1 blockade in classical Hodgkin lymphoma. This CDR3 comprises 18 residues. Trimming at V came to 6 bases and at J to 0 bases, leaving 12 bases not matched to a gene. Germline values: CDR1 MDHEN, CDR2 SYDVKM. With regard to this clone: Its antigen is unidentified.

Assay: immunoSEQ multiplex PCR; the TCRdb copy retains only in-frame clones and omits some. The sample has 75,000 to 100,000 clones, roughly 91% seen once. Study-wide findings and caveats: Complete responders' diversity at baseline resembled that of newly diagnosed patients. What caused the repertoire differences, perhaps disease activity or prior therapy, remains undefined. Whereas CD4+ TCR diversity had risen significantly by C4D1, CD8+ TCR diversity had not.

Documented time point: cycle 4 day 1 (C4D1), after 6 weeks of nivolumab. Following autologous stem cell transplantation, relapse occurred in every patient, and exposure to brentuximab vedotin varied. The V call is TRBV28, the J call TRBJ1-1, with 11 bases that match TRBD1. This receptor was obtained from a human donor with classical Hodgkin lymphoma. The starting material was peripheral blood mononuclear cells (PBMCs), obtained before the fourth cycle of nivolumab. CDR3 region: CASSLGPGQGVLNTEAFF. The DNA of the CDR3 is TGTGCCAGCAGCTTGGGGCCGGGACAGGGGGTTCTGAACACTGAAGCTTTCTTT.